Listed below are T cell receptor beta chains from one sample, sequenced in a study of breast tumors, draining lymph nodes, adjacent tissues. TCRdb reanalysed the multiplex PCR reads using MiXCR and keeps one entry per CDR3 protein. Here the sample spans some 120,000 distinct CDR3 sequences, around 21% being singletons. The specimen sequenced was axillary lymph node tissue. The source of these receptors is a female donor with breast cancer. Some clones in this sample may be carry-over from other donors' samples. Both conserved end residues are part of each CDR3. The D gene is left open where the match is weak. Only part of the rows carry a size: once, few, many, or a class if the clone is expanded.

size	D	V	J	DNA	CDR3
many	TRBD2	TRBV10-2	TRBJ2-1	TGCGCCAGCATTCTGACTAGCGGGACGAACAATGAGCAGTTCTTC	CASILTSGTNNEQFF
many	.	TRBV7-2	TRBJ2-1	TGTGCCAGCAGCTTACGCGCCGCGACCAGGCCGAATGAGCAGTTCTTC	CASSLRAATRPNEQFF
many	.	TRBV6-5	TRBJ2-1	TGTGCCAGCAGTCCAACCGGGACCAGGACGTGGGGGGATGAGCAGTTCTTC	CASSPTGTRTWGDEQFF
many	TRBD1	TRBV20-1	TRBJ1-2	TGCAGTGCTCCCACGACAGGGGAATATGGCTACACCTTC	CSAPTTGEYGYTF
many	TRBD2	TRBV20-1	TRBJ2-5	TGCAGTGGGCTAGCGGGAGGGGGGGAGACCCAGTACTTC	CSGLAGGGETQYF
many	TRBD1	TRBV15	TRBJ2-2	TGTGCCACCAGCAGAGATCTCGTACAGGGGCAGAACACCGGGGAGCTGTTTTTT	CATSRDLVQGQNTGELFF
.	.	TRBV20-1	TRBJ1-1	TGCAGTGCTCGGGACGCAGTCCCTTTCTTT	CSARDAVPFF
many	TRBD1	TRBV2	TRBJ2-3	TGTGCCAGCTCCGCTGGACAGGGAAACACAGATACGCAGTATTTT	CASSAGQGNTDTQYF
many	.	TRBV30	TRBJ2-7	TGTGCCTGGAGAGCCGCCCGGACGTCCTCCTACGAGCAGTACTTC	CAWRAARTSSYEQYF
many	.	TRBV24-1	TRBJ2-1	TGTGCCACCAGTGATAGGAGGGGATCCTACAATGAGCAGTTCTTC	CATSDRRGSYNEQFF
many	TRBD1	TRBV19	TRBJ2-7	TGTGCCAGTAAGGGTATGGGGGACAGGGGCTACGAGCAGTACTTC	CASKGMGDRGYEQYF
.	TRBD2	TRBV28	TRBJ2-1	TGTGCCAGCAGTCTCCGACTAGCGGGACTCTACAATGAGCAGTTCTTC	CASSLRLAGLYNEQFF
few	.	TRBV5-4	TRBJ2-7	TGTGCCAGCAGCTCCCGGGCCGGAAAAGCCTACGAGCAGTACTTC	CASSSRAGKAYEQYF
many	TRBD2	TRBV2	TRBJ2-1	TGTGCCAGGGGGGGATCGGGTCTAGCGGGAGTGTTAGGGTACAATGAGCAGTTCTTC	CARGGSGLAGVLGYNEQFF
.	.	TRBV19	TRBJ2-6	TGTGCCAGTAGCACCCCTCGCTCTGGGGCCAACGTCCTGACTTTC	CASSTPRSGANVLTF
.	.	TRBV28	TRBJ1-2	TGTGCCAGCAATCTACCGGGCCTTTATAGTGGCTACACCTTC	CASNLPGLYSGYTF
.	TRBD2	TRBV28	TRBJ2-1	TGTGCCAGCAGTGGCGGACTAGCGGGGTACAGTGAGCAGTTCTTC	CASSGGLAGYSEQFF
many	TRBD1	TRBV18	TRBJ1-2	TGTGCCAGCTCACCACCACAGGGGGCGCGTGTCTATGGCTACACCTTC	CASSPPQGARVYGYTF
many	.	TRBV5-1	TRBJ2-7	TGCGCCAGCAGCTCCCCATACGAGCAGTACTTC	CASSSPYEQYF
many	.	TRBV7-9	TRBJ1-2	TGTGCCAGCAGCGTGACGGAGGAAGATGGCTACACCTTC	CASSVTEEDGYTF
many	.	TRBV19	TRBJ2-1	TGTGCCAGTAGTATCGGACGAGACCAGGATGAGCAGTTCTTC	CASSIGRDQDEQFF
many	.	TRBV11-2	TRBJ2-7	TGTGCCAGCAGCTTAGGCGCCGCCGGTGGGAATTACGCGCAGTACTTC	CASSLGAAGGNYAQYF
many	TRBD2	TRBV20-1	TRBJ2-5	TGCAGTGCTTTTCACCCCCTTAGCGGGGTAGTGCGGGAGACCCAGTACTTC	CSAFHPLSGVVRETQYF
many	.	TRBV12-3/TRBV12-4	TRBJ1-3	TGTGCCAGCAGTTTTATCCTTGAGGGATCTGGAAACACCATATATTTT	CASSFILEGSGNTIYF
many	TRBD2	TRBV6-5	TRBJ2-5	TGTGCCAGCAGTTACTCGGGGACTAGCCAAGAGACCCAGTACTTC	CASSYSGTSQETQYF
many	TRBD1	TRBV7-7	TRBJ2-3	TGTGCTAGCAGCTTGGGTACAGGGGGGATAGATACGCAGTATTTT	CASSLGTGGIDTQYF
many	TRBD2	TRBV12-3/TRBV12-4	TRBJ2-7	TGTGCCAGCAGTTTTAGCGGGAGGGCCCGCGAGCAGTACTTC	CASSFSGRAREQYF
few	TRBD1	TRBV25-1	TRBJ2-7	TGTGCCAGCACTGGGACAGAAAATTACGAGCAGTACTTC	CASTGTENYEQYF
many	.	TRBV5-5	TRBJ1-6	TGTGCCAGCAGCTTGGATGGCGGGGGCTGGAATTCACCCCTCCACTTT	CASSLDGGGWNSPLHF
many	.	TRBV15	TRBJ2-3	TGTGCCACCAGCCGGGACATTGGAACAGATACGCAGTATTTT	CATSRDIGTDTQYF
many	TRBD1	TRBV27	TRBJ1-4	TGTGCCAGCAGTCTGATAGGGACAGATCCTGGTGAAAAACTGTTTTTT	CASSLIGTDPGEKLFF
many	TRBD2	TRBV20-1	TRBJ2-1	TGCAGTGCTAATCCTAGCGGGTTAGTAGATGAGCAGTTCTTC	CSANPSGLVDEQFF
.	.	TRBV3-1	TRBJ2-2	TGTGCCAGCAGCCAAGATAACGGAAACGGGGAGCTGTTTTTT	CASSQDNGNGELFF
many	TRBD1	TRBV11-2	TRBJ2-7	TGTGCCAGCAGCTCGCCGGGACAGGGGATCCACGAGCAGTACTTC	CASSSPGQGIHEQYF
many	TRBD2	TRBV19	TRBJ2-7	TGTGCCAGTAGCAATCCGTCGGGAGGGGGGTACGAGCAGTACTTC	CASSNPSGGGYEQYF
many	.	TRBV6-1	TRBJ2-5	TGTGCCAGCAGTGAACGATACGGAGCGGAGAACGGGGAGACCCAGTACTTC	CASSERYGAENGETQYF
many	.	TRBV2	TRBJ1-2	TGTGCCAGCAGTGCCACAGCCTCAGACTATGGCTACACCTTC	CASSATASDYGYTF
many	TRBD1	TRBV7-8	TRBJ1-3	TGTGCCAGCAGCCCCCCCGGCAGGGGGGATCAAAACACCATATATTTT	CASSPPGRGDQNTIYF
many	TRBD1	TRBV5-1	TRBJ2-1	TGCGCCAGCAGCCGGGACAGGCCCAATGAGCAGTTCTTC	CASSRDRPNEQFF
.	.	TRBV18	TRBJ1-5	TGTGCCAGCTTACCACTGGGGGCCGCGAGCAATCAGCCCCAGCATTTT	CASLPLGAASNQPQHF
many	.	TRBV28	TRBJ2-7	TGTGCCAGCAGTTTAGGGACTCAGGTAGAGCAGTACTTC	CASSLGTQVEQYF
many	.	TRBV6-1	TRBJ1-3	TGTGCCAGCAGTGACCGCCGAGTGGGAAACACCATATATTTT	CASSDRRVGNTIYF
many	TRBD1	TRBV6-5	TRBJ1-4	TGTGCCAGCAGTTACTCGTCGGGGACAGGGGGTGAAAAACTGTTTTTT	CASSYSSGTGGEKLFF
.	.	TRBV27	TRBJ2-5	TGTGCCAGCAGTTTAGCTCTTCCACCTCAAGAGACCCAGTACTTC	CASSLALPPQETQYF
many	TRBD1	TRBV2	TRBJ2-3	TGTGCCAGCAGCCGACAGGGAGATACGCAGTATTTT	CASSRQGDTQYF
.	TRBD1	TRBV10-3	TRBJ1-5	TGTGCCATCAGTTACAGGGGCGATCAGCCCCAGCATTTT	CAISYRGDQPQHF
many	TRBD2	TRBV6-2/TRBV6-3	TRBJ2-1	TGTGCCAGCAGTTACCCCACTAGCGGGAGAGGCAATGAGCAGTTCTTC	CASSYPTSGRGNEQFF
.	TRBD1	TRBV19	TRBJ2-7	TGTGCCCGTAGTATCGTGGGGACAGGGGGCGAGCAGTACTTC	CARSIVGTGGEQYF
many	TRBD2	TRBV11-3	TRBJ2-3	TGTGCCAGCAGCCGGACTAGGGGTAATACGCAGTATTTT	CASSRTRGNTQYF
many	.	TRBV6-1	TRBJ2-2	TGTGCCAGCAGCCCTAGTGGGACTCAGAACACCGGGGAGCTGTTTTTT	CASSPSGTQNTGELFF
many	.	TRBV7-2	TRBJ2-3	TGTGCCAGCAGCCCCTCCACAGATACGCAGTATTTT	CASSPSTDTQYF
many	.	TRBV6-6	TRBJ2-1	TGTGCCAGCAGTTACCCAAGCGGAGGAGGCCCCAATGAGCAGTTCTTC	CASSYPSGGGPNEQFF
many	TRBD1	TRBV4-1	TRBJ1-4	TGCGCCAGCAGCCAAGATCAAGGGGGCGGGGAAAAACTGTTTTTT	CASSQDQGGGEKLFF
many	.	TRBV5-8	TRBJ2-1	TGTGCCAGCAGCTTGGCTGGGCCTTATCAGGGCAATGAGCAGTTCTTC	CASSLAGPYQGNEQFF
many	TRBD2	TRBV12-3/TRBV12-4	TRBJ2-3	TGTGCCAGCAGTGATAGCGGGAAACGCACAGATACGCAGTATTTT	CASSDSGKRTDTQYF